This T cell receptor beta chain was documented in a study of blood T cell repertoires in COVID-19. As for the study in general: The United States, Italy and Spain supplied acute and convalescent COVID-19 samples. Sources were T cells, B-cell-depleted T cells, or PBMCs; the material itself was cDNA or gDNA.

In the source study's methods: Amplifying reference gene primers gave estimates of nucleated cell counts. Measured with immunoSEQ multiplex PCR; TCRdb has only the in-frame clones, and not every one. From that table come the V and J calls and clone size; the DNA was used to work out D and trimming. The sample lists about 120,000 clones, about 89% occurring once. This TCR came from a woman in her 70s with COVID-19, enrolled during active disease. The source material was peripheral blood.

CDR3 sequence reads: CASSLTGFLIYGYTF. The DNA for the CDR3 is TGTGCCAGCAGTTTAACAGGGTTCCTTATCTATGGCTACACCTTC. The chain recombines TRBV28 with TRBJ1-2, with a weak D call TRBD1 (6 bases). The length of the CDR3 is 15 residues. Germline loops: CDR1 MDHEN, CDR2 SYDVKM. The V end lost 2 bases, the J end lost 4 bases, and 14 bases lay between the germline ends.